A single sample gave rise to the 7 T cell receptor beta chains below, sequenced in a study of T cell responses to AZD1222 COVID-19 vaccine (dated by TCRdb to 2020 to 2023). The sample's time point, from its label and the paper: baseline before first vaccination. Library method: the immunoSEQ multiplex PCR assay. TCRdb stores this immuneACCESS table with in-frame sequences only. Part of the clones is absent; in the studies checked, under half of the shortfall reflects unresolved V genes, and no reason is known for the rest. In all, the sample holds roughly 130,000 clones, and roughly 90% of those were seen once. The ten most abundant clones make up 1.3% to 1.5% of the sample. The material sequenced was peripheral blood, taken on day 0 of AZD1222 vaccination. These receptors came from an adult in good health.

The chain links TRBV9 to TRBJ2-3, with D possibly TRBD1 on 5 matching bases. Trimming cost V 0 bases and J 1 base, with 12 bases left between them. CDR1 is SGDLS, CDR2 YYNGEE, per germline. The CDR3 runs to 16 residues. The CDR3 region is CASSVARQLGTDTQYF. CDR3 sequence (DNA): TGTGCCAGCAGCGTAGCTCGACAGCTGGGCACAGATACGCAGTATTTT.

The chain uses TRBV7-2 and TRBJ2-3; D is unresolved. The ends were cut back, 5 bases at V and 6 bases at J, with 9 bases in the middle. CDR1 is SGHTA, CDR2 FQGNSA, per germline. This CDR3 has 12 amino acids. The CDR3: CASSPRRDTQYF. CDR3 nucleotide sequence: TGTGCCAGCAGCCCCCGTAGGGATACGCAGTATTTT.

This clone was detected only once. V is TRBV6-5 and J is TRBJ2-7, with 8 bases identical to TRBD1. The CDR3 is 16 residues long. Germline V gene lookup returns CDR1 MNHEY and CDR2 SVGAGI. Trimming took 0 bases from V and 6 from J; bases not matched to a gene: 10. The CDR3 spells CASSYSQAGGTGEQYF. The CDR3, as DNA: TGTGCCAGCAGTTACTCGCAGGCAGGGGGCACGGGCGAGCAGTACTTC.

J is TRBJ2-7 and V is TRBV2, with 9 bases that match TRBD2. Losses at the gene ends were 3 bases for V and 5 bases for J; bases not matched to a gene: 5. This CDR3 region has 14 residues. CDR1 and CDR2 from the germline V gene are SNHLY and FYNNEI. The CDR3 region is CASSDRTSDNEQYF. The CDR3 DNA is TGTGCCAGCAGTGACCGGACTAGCGATAACGAGCAGTACTTC.

The gene calls are TRBV19 and TRBJ2-5; 12 nucleotides line up with TRBD2. Unmatched junction bases numbered 4, after V lost 5 bases and J lost 3 bases. The CDR3 consists of 15 residues. The germline V gene encodes CDR1 LNHDA and CDR2 SQIVND (reference sequence). CDR3 sequence (DNA): TGTGCCAGTAGTTACGGACTAGCGGGGAAAGAGACCCAGTACTTC. This translates into CASSYGLAGKETQYF.

V is TRBV5-6 and J is TRBJ1-1, with D possibly TRBD1 on 5 matching bases. The CDR3 totals 15 residues. Germline CDR1 SGHDT, CDR2 YYEEEE. V dropped 2 bases and J dropped 5 bases, with 16 bases sitting between them. Written as DNA, the CDR3 is TGTGCCAGCAGCTTTGGCCAGGGAGTGTGGACTGAAGCTTTCTTT. As protein: CASSFGQGVWTEAFF.

This chain connects TRBV5-6 to TRBJ1-4; possibly TRBD1 for D (5 bases). The CDR3 runs 17 residues. The ends were cut back, 4 bases at V and 0 bases at J, with 16 bases in the middle. Germline-derived CDR1 and CDR2 are SGHDT and YYEEEE. The CDR3 is CASSDYRDGSTNEKLFF. CDR3 coding DNA: TGTGCCAGCAGCGATTACCGGGACGGGTCAACTAATGAAAAACTGTTTTTT.